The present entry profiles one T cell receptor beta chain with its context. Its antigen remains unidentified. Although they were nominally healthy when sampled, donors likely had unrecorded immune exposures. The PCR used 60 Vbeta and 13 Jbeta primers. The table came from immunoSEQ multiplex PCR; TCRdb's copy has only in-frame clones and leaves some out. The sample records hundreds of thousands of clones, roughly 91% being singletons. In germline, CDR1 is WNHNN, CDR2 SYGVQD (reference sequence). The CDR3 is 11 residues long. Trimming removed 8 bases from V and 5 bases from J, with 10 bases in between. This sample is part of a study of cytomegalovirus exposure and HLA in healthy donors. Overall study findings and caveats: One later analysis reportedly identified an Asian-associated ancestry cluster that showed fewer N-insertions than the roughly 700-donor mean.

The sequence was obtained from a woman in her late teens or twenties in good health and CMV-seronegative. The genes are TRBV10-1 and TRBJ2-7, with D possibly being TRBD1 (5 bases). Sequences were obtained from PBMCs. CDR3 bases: TGCGCCAGCCCCAGGGATCACGAGCAGTACTTC. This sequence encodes CASPRDHEQYF.